This TCR beta chain appears in the sequencing data of a study of graft-versus-host responses after intestinal transplantation. The wider study: Tacrolimus plus steroids were given to all recipients for about 3 years, preceded by anti-thymocyte globulin induction.

Study-level points and caveats: In recipient marrow, GvH clones were found, and some appeared first in ileum or blood.

Generated by immunoSEQ multiplex PCR, the TCRdb table keeps only in-frame clones and is missing some. The sample lists roughly 110,000 clones, 85% to 95% seen once, with more than 0.9% in the top ten. This CDR3 is built from 18 residues. The germline gives CDR1 SGHRS, CDR2 YFSETQ. V shed 4 bases and J 3 bases; nucleotides not matched to a gene: 7. As to this clone: What it recognizes is unknown.

This specimen consisted of unstimulated CD8+ T cells sorted from spleen or lymph node cells, obtained before transplant. The sequence was obtained from a human donor who was the organ donor for an intestinal transplant. This sequence joins TRBV5-1 and TRBJ2-1, with TRBD2 matching 16 bases. CDR3 coding DNA: TGCGCCAGCAGCCCCGGGACTAGCGGGAGGGGCCTCTACAATGAGCAGTTCTTC. This sequence encodes CASSPGTSGRGLYNEQFF.